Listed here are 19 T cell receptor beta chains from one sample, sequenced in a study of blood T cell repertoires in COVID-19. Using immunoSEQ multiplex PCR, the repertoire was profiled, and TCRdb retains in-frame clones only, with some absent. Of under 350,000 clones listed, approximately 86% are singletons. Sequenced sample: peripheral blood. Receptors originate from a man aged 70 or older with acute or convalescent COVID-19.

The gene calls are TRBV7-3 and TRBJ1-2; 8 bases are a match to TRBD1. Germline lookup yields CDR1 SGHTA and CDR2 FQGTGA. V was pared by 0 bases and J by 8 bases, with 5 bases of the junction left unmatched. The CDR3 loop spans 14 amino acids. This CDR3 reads CASSLTGQGDGYTF. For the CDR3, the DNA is TGTGCCAGCAGCTTAACCGGACAGGGTGACGGCTACACCTTC.

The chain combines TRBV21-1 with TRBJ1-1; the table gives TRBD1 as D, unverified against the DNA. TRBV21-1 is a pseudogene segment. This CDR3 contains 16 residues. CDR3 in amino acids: CASSNGTGNCNTEAFF. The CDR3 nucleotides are TGTGCCAGCAGCAATGGGACAGGGAACTGTAACACTGAAGCTTTCTTT.

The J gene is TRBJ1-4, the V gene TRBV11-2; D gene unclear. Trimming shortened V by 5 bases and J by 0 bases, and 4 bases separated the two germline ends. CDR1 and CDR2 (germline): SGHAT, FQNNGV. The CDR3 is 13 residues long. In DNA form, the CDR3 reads TGTGCCAGCAGCCCAGCAACTAATGAAAAACTGTTTTTT. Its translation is CASSPATNEKLFF.

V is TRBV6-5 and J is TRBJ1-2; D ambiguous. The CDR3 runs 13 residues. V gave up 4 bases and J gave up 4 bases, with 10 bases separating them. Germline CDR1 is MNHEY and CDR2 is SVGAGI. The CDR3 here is CASSSGNPYGYTF. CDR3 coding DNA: TGTGCCAGCAGTTCCGGGAACCCCTATGGCTACACCTTC.

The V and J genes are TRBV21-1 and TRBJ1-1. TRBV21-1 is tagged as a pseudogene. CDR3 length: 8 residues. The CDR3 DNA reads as TGTGACGCCAACGGAGCTTTCTTT. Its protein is CDANGAFF.

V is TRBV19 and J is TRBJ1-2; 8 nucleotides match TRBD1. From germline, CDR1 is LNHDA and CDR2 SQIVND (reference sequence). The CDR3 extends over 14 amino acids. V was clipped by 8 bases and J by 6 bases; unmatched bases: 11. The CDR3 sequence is CASGWTGSLDGYTF. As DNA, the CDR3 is TGTGCCAGTGGTTGGACAGGGAGTCTGGATGGCTACACCTTC.

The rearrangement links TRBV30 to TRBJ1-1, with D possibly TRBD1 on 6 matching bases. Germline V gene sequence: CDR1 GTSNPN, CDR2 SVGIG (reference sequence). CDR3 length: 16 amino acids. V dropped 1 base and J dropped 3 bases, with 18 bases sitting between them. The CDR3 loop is CAWSAAGARYHTEAFF. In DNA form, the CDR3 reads TGTGCCTGGAGTGCCGCGGGGGCGCGGTACCACACTGAAGCTTTCTTT. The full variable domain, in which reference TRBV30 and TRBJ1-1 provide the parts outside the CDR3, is SQTIHQWPATLVQPVGSPLSLECTVEGTSNPNLYWYRQAAGRGLQLLFYSVGIGQISSEVPQNLSASRPQDRQFILSSKKLLLSDSGFYLCAWSAAGARYHTEAFFGQGTRLTVV.

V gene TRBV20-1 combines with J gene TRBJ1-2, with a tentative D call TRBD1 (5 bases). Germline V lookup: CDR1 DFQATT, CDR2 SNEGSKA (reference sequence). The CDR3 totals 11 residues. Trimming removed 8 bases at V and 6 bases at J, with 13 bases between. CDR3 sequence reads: CSSVGGDGYTF. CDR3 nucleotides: TGCAGTAGCGTGGGGGGGGATGGCTACACCTTC.

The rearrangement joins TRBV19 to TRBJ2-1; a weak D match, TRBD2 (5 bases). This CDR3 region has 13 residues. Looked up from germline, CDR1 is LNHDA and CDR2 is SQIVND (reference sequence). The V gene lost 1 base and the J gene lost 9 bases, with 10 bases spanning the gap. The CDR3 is CASSIGGSGEQFF. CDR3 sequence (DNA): TGTGCCAGTAGTATAGGAGGGAGCGGTGAGCAGTTCTTC.

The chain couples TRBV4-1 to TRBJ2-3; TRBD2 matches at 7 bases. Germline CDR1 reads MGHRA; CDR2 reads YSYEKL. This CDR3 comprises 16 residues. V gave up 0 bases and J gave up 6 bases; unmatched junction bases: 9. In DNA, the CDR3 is TGCGCCAGCAGCCAAGAACAGGCGGGAGCGGGCGATACGCAGTATTTT. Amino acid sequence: CASSQEQAGAGDTQYF.

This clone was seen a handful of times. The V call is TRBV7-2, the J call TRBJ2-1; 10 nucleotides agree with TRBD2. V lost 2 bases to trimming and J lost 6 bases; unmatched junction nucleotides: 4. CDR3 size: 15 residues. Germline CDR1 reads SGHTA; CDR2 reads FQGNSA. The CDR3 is CASSLLAGVGNEQFF. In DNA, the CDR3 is TGTGCCAGCAGCTTACTAGCGGGAGTTGGCAATGAGCAGTTCTTC.

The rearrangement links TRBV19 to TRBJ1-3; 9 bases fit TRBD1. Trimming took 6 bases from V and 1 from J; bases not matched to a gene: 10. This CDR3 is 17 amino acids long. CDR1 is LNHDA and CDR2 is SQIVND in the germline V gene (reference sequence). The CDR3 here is CASSTGQGSWSGNTIYF. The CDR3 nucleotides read TGTGCCAGTAGCACCGGACAGGGGTCCTGGTCTGGAAACACCATATATTTT. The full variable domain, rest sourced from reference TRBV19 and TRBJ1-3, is DGGITQSPKYLFRKEGQNVTLSCEQNLNHDAMYWYRQDPGQGLRLIYYSQIVNDFQKGDIAEGYSVSREKKESFPLTVTSAQKNPTAFYLCASSTGQGSWSGNTIYFGEGSWLTVV.

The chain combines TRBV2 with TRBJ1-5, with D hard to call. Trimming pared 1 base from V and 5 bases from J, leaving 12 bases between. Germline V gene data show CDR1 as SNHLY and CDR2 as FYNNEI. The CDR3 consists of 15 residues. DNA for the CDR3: TGTGCCAGCAGTGAAGAGTCGGGTCCGGATCAGCCCCAGCATTTT. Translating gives CASSEESGPDQPQHF. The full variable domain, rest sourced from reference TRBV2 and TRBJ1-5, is EPEVTQTPSHQVTQMGQEVILRCVPISNHLYFYWYRQILGQKVEFLVSFYNNEISEKSEIFDDQFSVERPDGSNFTLKIRSTKLEDSAMYFCASSEESGPDQPQHFGDGTRLSIL.

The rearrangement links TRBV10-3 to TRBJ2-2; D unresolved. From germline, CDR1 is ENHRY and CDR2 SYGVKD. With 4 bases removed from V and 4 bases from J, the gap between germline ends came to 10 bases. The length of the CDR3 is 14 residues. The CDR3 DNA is TGTGCCATCAGTGGGCAGCGATCCACCGGGGAGCTGTTTTTT. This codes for CAISGQRSTGELFF.

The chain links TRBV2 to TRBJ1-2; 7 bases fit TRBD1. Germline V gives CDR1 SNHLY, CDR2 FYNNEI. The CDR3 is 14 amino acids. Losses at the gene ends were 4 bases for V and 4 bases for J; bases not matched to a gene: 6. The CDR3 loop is CASSGTGASYGYTF. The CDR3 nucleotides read TGTGCCAGCAGTGGGACAGGCGCGAGCTATGGCTACACCTTC.

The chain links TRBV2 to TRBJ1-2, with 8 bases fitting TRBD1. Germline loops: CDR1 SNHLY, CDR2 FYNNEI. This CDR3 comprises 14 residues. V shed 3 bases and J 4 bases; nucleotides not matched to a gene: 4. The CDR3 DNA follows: TGTGCCAGCAGTGAGGGACAGGTGACCTATGGCTACACCTTC. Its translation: CASSEGQVTYGYTF.

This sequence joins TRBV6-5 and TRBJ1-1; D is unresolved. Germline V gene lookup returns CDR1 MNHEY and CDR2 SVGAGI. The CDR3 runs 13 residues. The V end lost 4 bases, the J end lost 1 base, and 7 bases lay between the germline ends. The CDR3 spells CASSLETNTEAFF. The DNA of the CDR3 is TGTGCCAGCAGTTTGGAGACGAACACTGAAGCTTTCTTT.

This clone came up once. The CDR3 DNA is TGTGCCAGCAGCCCGGGGACTAGCGGGTATGAGCAGTTCTTC. Translation gives CASSPGTSGYEQFF. The rearrangement uses TRBV7-7 and TRBJ2-1; 12 bases map to TRBD2. V trimming: 5 bases; J trimming: 8 bases; junction bases outside the gene matches: 4. From germline, CDR1 is SSHAT and CDR2 FNYEAQ (reference sequence). The CDR3 contains 14 residues.

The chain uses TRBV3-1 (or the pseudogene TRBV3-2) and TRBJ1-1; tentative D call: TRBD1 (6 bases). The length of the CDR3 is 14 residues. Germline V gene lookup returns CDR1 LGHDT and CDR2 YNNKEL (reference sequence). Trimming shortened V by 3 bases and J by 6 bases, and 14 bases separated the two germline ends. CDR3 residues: CASSQQGRVPEAFF. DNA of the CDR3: TGTGCCAGCAGCCAGCAGGGGAGGGTTCCTGAAGCTTTCTTT.